This TCR beta chain was observed in a study of shared clonotypes between healthy human individuals. This clone was seen just once. CDR1 and CDR2 from the germline V gene are SEHNR and FQNEAQ (reference sequence). The CDR3 contains 15 residues. Trimming removed 1 base from V and 5 bases from J; junction bases left unmatched: 5. Sequencing was performed with immunoSEQ multiplex PCR; in TCRdb, only in-frame clones are kept and a portion is missing. The repertoire includes about 2.4 million clones, around nine tenths of them detected once, and 0.14% sits in the top ten. The gene calls are TRBV7-9 and TRBJ2-5; the match to TRBD1 covers 9 bases. The receptor's source is a man between 18 and 35 years old in good health. What was sequenced was naive CD4+ T cells sorted from blood. As to subset: CD45RA+ positively selected. CDR3 in DNA: TGTGCCAGCAGCTTAGGGGGGACAGGGACCGAGACCCAGTACTTC. This codes for CASSLGGTGTETQYF.